These 27 T cell receptor beta chains originate from one sample sequenced in a study of blood T cell repertoires in COVID-19. Some clones are missing from TCRdb's copy, which holds only in-frame ones; the method was immunoSEQ multiplex PCR. The sample consists of about 250,000 clones, roughly 89% of them appearing once. Sequenced input: peripheral blood. The receptors shown here come from a woman aged 30 to 39 with active or convalescent COVID-19.

This clone was seen a single time. The rearrangement joins TRBV2 to TRBJ1-1; D might be TRBD1 (5 bases). The V end lost 3 bases, the J end lost 3 bases, and 8 bases lay between the germline ends. Germline V lookup: CDR1 SNHLY, CDR2 FYNNEI. CDR3 size: 13 residues. The CDR3 is CASSEGPHTEAFF. The DNA for the CDR3 is TGTGCCAGCAGTGAGGGGCCGCACACTGAAGCTTTCTTT.

The chain couples TRBV18 to TRBJ2-4, with D possibly matching TRBD1 (6 bases). The CDR3 spans 14 residues. The germline CDR1 and CDR2 sequences are KGHSH and LQKENI. V was pared by 2 bases and J by 2 bases, with 7 bases between. The CDR3 here is CASSPRGTKNIQYF. The CDR3 DNA reads TGTGCCAGCTCACCAAGGGGGACCAAAAACATTCAGTACTTC.

The CDR3 sequence: CASSFPGTGGPGELFF. CDR3 DNA sequence: TGCGCCAGCAGCTTCCCCGGGACAGGGGGCCCCGGGGAGCTGTTTTTT. The gene calls are TRBV5-1 and TRBJ2-2, with TRBD1 identical over 12 bases. Germline V gene sequence: CDR1 SGHRS, CDR2 YFSETQ. Trimming at V came to 2 bases and at J to 6 bases, leaving 5 bases not matched to a gene. The CDR3 has 16 residues.

This chain links TRBV10-3 with TRBJ2-6; D gene ambiguous. CDR1 is ENHRY, CDR2 SYGVKD, per germline. With 0 bases removed from V and 2 bases from J, the gap between germline ends came to 5 bases. The CDR3 is 15 residues long. The CDR3, as DNA: TGTGCCATCAGTGAGTCACTGGCTGGGGCCAACGTCCTGACTTTC. Protein: CAISESLAGANVLTF.

The chain links TRBV2 to TRBJ2-5, with D tentatively TRBD1 (6 bases). Germline CDR1 is SNHLY and CDR2 is FYNNEI. The CDR3 has 15 amino acids. V lost 4 bases and J lost 2, with 14 bases in between. The CDR3 spells CASSVSRTAQETQYF. As DNA, the CDR3 is TGTGCCAGCAGTGTGAGTAGGACAGCTCAAGAGACCCAGTACTTC.

This CDR3 reads CAISESYGPRAPLHF. In nucleotides, the CDR3 is TGTGCCATCAGTGAGTCATACGGTCCTCGGGCACCCCTCCACTTT. The V and J genes are TRBV10-3 and TRBJ1-6; D remains unclear. The CDR3 extends over 15 amino acids. Trimming pared 0 bases from V and 11 bases from J, leaving 14 bases between. The V gene's germline CDR1 is ENHRY and CDR2 SYGVKD.

This clone was detected a few times. As DNA, the CDR3 is TGTGCCAGCAGCTTACAACAGGGGGGAAACACCATATATTTT. Translating gives CASSLQQGGNTIYF. The V gene is TRBV7-8, the J gene TRBJ1-3, with 7 bases that match TRBD1. Germline V CDR1 and CDR2: SGHVS, FQNEAQ. Trimming took 2 bases from V and 4 from J; bases not matched to a gene: 2. The CDR3 has 14 residues.

The chain joins TRBV28 to TRBJ2-7, with 7 bases aligning to TRBD1. The junction had 8 bases not matched to a gene; V was cut back by 6 bases and J by 3 bases. There are 14 residues in the CDR3. Germline V lookup: CDR1 MDHEN, CDR2 SYDVKM. The CDR3 is CASSSGQGVYEQYF. The CDR3 coding sequence is TGTGCCAGCAGCTCAGGGCAGGGGGTCTACGAGCAGTACTTC.

The genes are TRBV9 and TRBJ2-5, with a tentative D call TRBD2 (6 bases). The V end lost 3 bases, the J end lost 2 bases, and 14 bases lay between the germline ends. Germline CDR1 and CDR2: SGDLS and YYNGEE. This CDR3 has 15 amino acids. The DNA for the CDR3 is TGTGCCAGCAGCGAGAGGGGACTCGGACAAGAGACCCAGTACTTC. Protein sequence: CASSERGLGQETQYF.

This clone has just one count. V is TRBV29-1 and J is TRBJ2-7, with 9 bases lining up with TRBD1. Per the germline V gene, CDR1 is SQVTM and CDR2 is ANQGSEA. J lost 3 bases, V lost 4 bases, and 7 bases had no gene match. The CDR3 sequence is 14 residues long. The CDR3 coding sequence is TGCAGCGTTGGGTGGGACAGGGAAGGCTACGAGCAGTACTTC. This codes for CSVGWDREGYEQYF.

This chain joins TRBV7-6 and TRBJ1-3; D is perhaps TRBD1 (6 bases). The V end lost 5 bases, the J end lost 0 bases, and 11 bases lay between the germline ends. The CDR3 totals 15 residues. From germline, CDR1 is SGHVS and CDR2 FNYEAQ. Written as DNA, the CDR3 is TGTGCCAGCAGCCTTATACAGGGCTCTGGAAACACCATATATTTT. This translates into CASSLIQGSGNTIYF.

This clone was seen only a few times. The chain is built from TRBV5-8 and TRBJ1-6; D not certain. V shed 1 base and J shed 10 bases, with 15 bases lying between them. Germline loops: CDR1 SGHTS, CDR2 YDEGEE. The CDR3 is 15 residues long. The DNA of the CDR3 is TGTGCCAGCAGCTTGCAGCAGGTATACAGATCACCCCTCCACTTT. Amino acid sequence: CASSLQQVYRSPLHF.

The J gene is TRBJ1-4, the V gene TRBV10-3, with D possibly TRBD1 on 5 matching bases. The CDR3 length is 14 residues. Trimming left V 10 bases short and J 3 bases short, with 15 bases between. Per the germline V gene, CDR1 is ENHRY and CDR2 is SYGVKD. The CDR3 bases are TGTGCCAGCAGGCGGGGCGCGTCTAATGAAAAACTGTTTTTT. It is translated as CASRRGASNEKLFF.

In DNA form, the CDR3 reads TGTGCCAGCAGCTCCGCAGGGGGGGAGACCCAGTACTTC. Amino acid sequence: CASSSAGGETQYF. The rearrangement uses TRBV7-9 and TRBJ2-5; D is possibly TRBD1 (7 bases). This CDR3 spans 13 amino acids. CDR1 is SEHNR and CDR2 is FQNEAQ in the germline V gene (reference sequence). Deletions cut 4 bases from V and 5 bases from J, with 11 bases between.

The V call is TRBV15, the J call TRBJ2-1; possible D gene TRBD1, 6 bases. Per the germline V gene, CDR1 is LNHNV and CDR2 is YYDKDF (reference sequence). Deletions cut 5 bases from V and 12 bases from J, with 14 bases between. The length of the CDR3 is 12 residues. The CDR3 sequence is CATSGYRVGQFF. CDR3 DNA: TGTGCCACCAGCGGTTACAGGGTTGGGCAGTTCTTC.

For the CDR3, the DNA is TGCAGCGTTGTACCAGGTGGGAACACTGAAGCTTTCTTT. Protein: CSVVPGGNTEAFF. The rearrangement joins TRBV29-1 to TRBJ1-1; unclear D gene. Germline-derived CDR1 and CDR2 are SQVTM and ANQGSEA. The CDR3 extends over 13 amino acids. V was clipped by 4 bases and J by 1 base, with 10 bases between them.

This clone was counted a single time. The chain couples TRBV10-3 to TRBJ1-1, with a weak D call TRBD1 (6 bases). CDR1 ENHRY and CDR2 SYGVKD come from the germline V gene. The ends were cut back, 6 bases at V and 1 base at J, with 9 bases in the middle. The CDR3 is made up of 13 amino acids. The CDR3: CAIRTGQNTEAFF. CDR3 bases: TGTGCCATCAGGACAGGTCAGAACACTGAAGCTTTCTTT.

The V and J genes are TRBV5-6 and TRBJ1-2; TRBD1 is a possible D gene (6 bases). CDR1 SGHDT and CDR2 YYEEEE come from the germline V gene. This CDR3 comprises 12 residues. Trimming cost V 4 bases and J 6 bases, with 10 bases left between them. CDR3 sequence reads: CASSLGTNGYTF. The CDR3 DNA follows: TGTGCCAGCAGCCTCGGGACAAATGGCTACACCTTC.

The chain couples TRBV6-5 to TRBJ1-6; D ambiguous. Germline CDR1 MNHEY, CDR2 SVGAGI. V was shortened by 7 bases and J by 4 bases, with 14 bases between the two germline ends. This CDR3 contains 15 residues. This CDR3 is CASKARRAYNSPLHF. The CDR3 DNA is TGTGCCAGCAAAGCTAGGAGGGCGTATAATTCACCCCTCCACTTT.

The chain recombines TRBV9 with TRBJ1-6, with D possibly being TRBD1 (5 bases). V was shortened by 0 bases and J by 6 bases, with 10 bases between the two germline ends. This CDR3 region has 15 residues. Germline CDR1 is SGDLS and CDR2 is YYNGEE. The CDR3 DNA sequence: TGTGCCAGCAGCGTAGAGAAGGGGATTAATTCACCCCTCCACTTT. Amino acid sequence: CASSVEKGINSPLHF.

The chain links TRBV5-4 to TRBJ2-1; perhaps TRBD1 as D (6 bases). Trimming left V 5 bases short and J 4 bases short, with 13 bases between. This CDR3 is 14 amino acids long. Germline loops: CDR1 SGHNT, CDR2 YYREEE (reference sequence). CDR3 in DNA: TGTGCCAGCAGTCGTGGGACAACGTACAATGAGCAGTTCTTC. The encoded protein is CASSRGTTYNEQFF.

The rearrangement joins TRBV15 to TRBJ1-1; 10 bases match TRBD1. With V trimmed by 4 bases and J by 1 base, 6 bases remained unmatched. CDR1 LNHNV and CDR2 YYDKDF come from the germline V gene (reference sequence). The CDR3 runs to 16 residues. The CDR3 protein is CATSTRQGARNTEAFF. The CDR3 region has the DNA TGTGCCACCAGCACAAGACAGGGGGCCCGGAACACTGAAGCTTTCTTT.

This clone has a single count. This chain links TRBV28 with TRBJ1-3; TRBD1 agrees at 7 bases. V gave up 5 bases and J gave up 0 bases; unmatched junction bases: 7. This CDR3 has 16 amino acids. Germline V gene data show CDR1 as MDHEN and CDR2 as SYDVKM. The CDR3 sequence is CASSPQGVASGNTIYF. The DNA for the CDR3 is TGTGCCAGCAGTCCTCAGGGGGTGGCCTCTGGAAACACCATATATTTT.

This clone was observed a single time. This rearrangement joins TRBV5-1 to TRBJ2-3; D possibly corresponds to TRBD1 (5 bases). The V gene's germline CDR1 is SGHRS and CDR2 YFSETQ. V was clipped by 7 bases and J by 3 bases, with 21 bases between them. There are 16 residues in the CDR3. DNA of the CDR3: TGCGCCAGCGGTAAGGGCCTCGACAGAGAGACAGATACGCAGTATTTT. Its protein is CASGKGLDRETDTQYF.

Here the CDR3 reads CASRGQRGEETQYF. The CDR3, as DNA: TGTGCCAGCAGAGGGCAGCGGGGGGAAGAGACCCAGTACTTC. The V gene is TRBV6-7, the J gene TRBJ2-5; 9 positions agree with TRBD2. TRBV6-7 is filed as an ORF, its function uncertain. There are 14 residues in the CDR3. V lost 6 bases to trimming and J lost 3 bases; unmatched junction nucleotides: 5.

This sequence joins TRBV5-8 and TRBJ2-7, with 10 bases fitting TRBD2. CDR1 and CDR2 (germline): SGHTS, YDEGEE. Unmatched junction bases numbered 6, after V lost 4 bases and J lost 2 bases. CDR3 length: 15 residues. The CDR3 DNA follows: TGTGCCAGCAGCAATAGCGGGGGGCCCACCTACGAGCAGTACTTC. The encoded protein is CASSNSGGPTYEQYF.

This clone was found a few times. V gene TRBV27 combines with J gene TRBJ1-1, with 7 bases identical to TRBD1. With 3 bases clipped from V and 5 bases from J, the junction kept 6 bases outside the gene matches. In germline, CDR1 is MNHEY, CDR2 SMNVEV (reference sequence). The CDR3 is made up of 14 amino acids. In DNA, the CDR3 is TGTGCCAGCAGTTTCAGGAGGGGGCTGACTGAAGCTTTCTTT. Its translation: CASSFRRGLTEAFF.